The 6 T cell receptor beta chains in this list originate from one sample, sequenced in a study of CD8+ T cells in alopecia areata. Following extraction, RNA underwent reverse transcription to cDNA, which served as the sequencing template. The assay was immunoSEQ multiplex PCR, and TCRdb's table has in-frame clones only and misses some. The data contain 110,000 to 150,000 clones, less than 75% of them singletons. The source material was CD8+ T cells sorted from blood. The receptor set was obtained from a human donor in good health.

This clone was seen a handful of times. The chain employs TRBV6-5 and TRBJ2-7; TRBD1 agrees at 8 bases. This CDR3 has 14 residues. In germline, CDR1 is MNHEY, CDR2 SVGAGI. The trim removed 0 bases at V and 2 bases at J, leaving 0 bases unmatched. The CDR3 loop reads CASSYSDRAYEQYF. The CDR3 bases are TGTGCCAGCAGTTACTCGGACAGGGCCTACGAGCAGTACTTC.

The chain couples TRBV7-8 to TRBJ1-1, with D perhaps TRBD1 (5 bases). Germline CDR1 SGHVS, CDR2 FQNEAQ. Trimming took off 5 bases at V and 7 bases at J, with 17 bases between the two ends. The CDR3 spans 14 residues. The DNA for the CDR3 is TGTGCCAGCAGCCCAGATTCGGGGGGGGATGAAGCTTTCTTT. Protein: CASSPDSGGDEAFF.

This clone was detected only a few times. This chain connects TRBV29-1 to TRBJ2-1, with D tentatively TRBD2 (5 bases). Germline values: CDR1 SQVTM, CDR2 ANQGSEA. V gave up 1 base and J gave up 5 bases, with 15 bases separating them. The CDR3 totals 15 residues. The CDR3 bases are TGCAGCGTTGAAGCTAGCTGGGGTTGGGACAATGAGCAGTTCTTC. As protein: CSVEASWGWDNEQFF.

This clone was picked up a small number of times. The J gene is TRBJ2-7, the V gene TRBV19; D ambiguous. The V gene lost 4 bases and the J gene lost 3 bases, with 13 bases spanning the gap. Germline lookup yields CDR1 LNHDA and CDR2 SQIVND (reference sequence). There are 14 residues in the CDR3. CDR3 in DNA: TGTGCCAGTAGTACCGCCGGGTCGATCTACGAGCAGTACTTC. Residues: CASSTAGSIYEQYF.

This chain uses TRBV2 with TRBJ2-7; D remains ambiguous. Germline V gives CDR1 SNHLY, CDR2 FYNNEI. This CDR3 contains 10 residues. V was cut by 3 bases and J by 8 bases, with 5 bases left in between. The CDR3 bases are TGTGCCAGCAGTGATTCCCAGCAGTACTTC. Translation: CASSDSQQYF.

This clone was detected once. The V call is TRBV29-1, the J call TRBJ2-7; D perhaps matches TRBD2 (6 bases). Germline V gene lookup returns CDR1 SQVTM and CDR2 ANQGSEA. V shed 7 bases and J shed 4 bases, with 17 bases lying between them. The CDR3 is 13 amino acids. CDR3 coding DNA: TGCAGCGCTGTAGGAGGGATCTCGTACGAGCAGTACTTC. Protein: CSAVGGISYEQYF.